The 9 T cell receptor beta chains below were found in one sample sequenced in a study of PD-1 blockade in classical Hodgkin lymphoma. TCRdb's table, derived via immunoSEQ multiplex PCR, lists solely in-frame clones and lacks some. The sample records some 90,000 clones, 83% being singletons. Described time point: cycle 4 day 1 (C4D1), after about 6 weeks of nivolumab. Every one of the patients relapsed after autologous stem cell transplantation (brentuximab vedotin exposure was variable). The specimen comprised peripheral blood mononuclear cells (PBMCs), sampled before the fourth cycle of nivolumab. The source is a human donor with classical Hodgkin lymphoma.

The chain uses TRBV10-3 and TRBJ2-1, with a tentative D call TRBD1 (6 bases). Germline V gene lookup returns CDR1 ENHRY and CDR2 SYGVKD. The CDR3 runs to 15 residues. Between the trimmed V and J ends, which lost 6 bases and 8 bases, there was a span of 20 bases. CDR3 nucleotides: TGTGCCATCAGCCGGAACCGGGACACCGTCGATGAGCAGTTCTTC. Its protein is CAISRNRDTVDEQFF.

The gene calls are TRBV10-3 and TRBJ2-2; TRBD1 might be the D (5 bases). The length of the CDR3 is 14 residues. The germline V and J ends were trimmed by 9 bases and 6 bases, with 17 bases remaining between them. Germline CDR1 reads ENHRY; CDR2 reads SYGVKD. The CDR3 is CAIKDTPAPGELFF. The CDR3 DNA sequence: TGTGCCATTAAGGACACCCCTGCGCCCGGGGAGCTGTTTTTT.

This rearrangement joins TRBV12-5 to TRBJ2-5; 11 bases fit TRBD2. The J segment lost 0 bases and the V segment lost 6 bases, leaving 3 bases of the junction unmatched. Germline V gene sequence: CDR1 LGHNT, CDR2 FRNRAP. The length of the CDR3 is 15 residues. The CDR3 sequence is CASGPGLADQETQYF. DNA for the CDR3: TGTGCTAGTGGACCGGGACTAGCGGACCAAGAGACCCAGTACTTC.

The rearrangement joins TRBV6-1 to TRBJ1-1, with 8 positions matching TRBD1. Germline V gives CDR1 MNHNS, CDR2 SASEGT. CDR3 length equals 11 residues. The V segment lost 7 bases and the J segment 7 bases; nucleotides outside the gene matches: 2. CDR3 loop: CASTQGVEAFF. The CDR3 nucleotides read TGTGCCAGCACACAGGGGGTTGAAGCTTTCTTT.

The chain is built from TRBV7-2 and TRBJ1-2; tentative D call: TRBD1 (5 bases). V lost 4 bases and J 5 bases, leaving 8 bases between the germline ends. Germline V gene data show CDR1 as SGHTA and CDR2 as FQGNSA. The CDR3 consists of 12 residues. The CDR3 protein is CASSSEGYGYTF. Written as DNA, the CDR3 is TGTGCCAGCAGCTCGGAGGGGTATGGCTACACCTTC.

The chain combines TRBV2 with TRBJ2-5; a weak D match, TRBD1 (5 bases). Germline V CDR1 and CDR2: SNHLY, FYNNEI. The CDR3 has 13 residues. V lost 3 bases, J lost 7 bases, and 12 bases lay in between. CDR3 in DNA: TGTGCCAGCAGTGAGGGGCCCGACGGGACCCAGTACTTC. Translated, it gives CASSEGPDGTQYF.

This clone was found a few times. The V call is TRBV28, the J call TRBJ2-5; the match to TRBD1 covers 8 bases. V lost 6 bases, J lost 5 bases, and 8 bases stayed unmatched. The CDR3 runs to 14 residues. Germline CDR1 and CDR2: MDHEN and SYDVKM. The CDR3 region has the DNA TGTGCCAGCAGGGCAGGGGGCATTGAGGAGACCCAGTACTTC. Encoded protein: CASRAGGIEETQYF.

The chain is built from TRBV7-9 and TRBJ2-7; 9 nucleotides line up with TRBD1. This CDR3 has 14 amino acids. The V gene's germline CDR1 is SEHNR and CDR2 FQNEAQ (reference sequence). With V trimmed by 5 bases and J by 3 bases, 5 bases remained unmatched. CDR3 coding DNA: TGTGCCAGCAGCCGACGACAGGGGGGCTACGAGCAGTACTTC. This codes for CASSRRQGGYEQYF.

There are a few counts of this clone. The chain joins TRBV10-3 to TRBJ2-6, with 9 nucleotides matching TRBD1. The trim removed 10 bases at V and 0 bases at J, leaving 7 bases unmatched. This CDR3 contains 16 residues. Germline V lookup: CDR1 ENHRY, CDR2 SYGVKD. The DNA for the CDR3 is TGTGCCACCACCCAGGGACAGGGCTCTGGGGCCAACGTCCTGACTTTC. This gives the protein CATTQGQGSGANVLTF.